This T cell receptor (beta chain) derives from a study of OX40 agonist ivuxolimab in advanced cancers. The germline V gene has CDR1 LGHNA and CDR2 YNFKEQ. V was pared by 2 bases and J by 4 bases, with 7 bases between. CDR3 length: 13 amino acids. Produced via immunoSEQ multiplex PCR; TCRdb's table is partial and in-frame only. The sample lists 70,000 to 85,000 clones; approximately 84% were seen once. The TCR comes from an adult with an advanced solid tumor such as melanoma, head and neck, liver or kidney cancer. Sequenced material: CD4+ or CD8+ T cells sorted from blood, taken in a trial of the OX40 agonist ivuxolimab. This chain links TRBV4-2 with TRBJ2-3; D is ambiguous. The CDR3 protein is CASSQFLADTQYF. The CDR3 DNA reads as TGTGCCAGCAGCCAATTCCTAGCAGATACGCAGTATTTT.